These 16 T cell receptor beta chains share one sample of origin, sequenced in a study of blood T cell repertoires in COVID-19. Generated by immunoSEQ multiplex PCR, the TCRdb table keeps only in-frame clones and is missing some. Of 300,000 to 350,000 clones listed, under 95% are singletons. Sequencing was performed on peripheral blood. Receptors originate from a woman under 30 who had recovered from COVID-19.

The chain combines TRBV5-8 with TRBJ2-7, with D possibly TRBD1 on 6 matching bases. This CDR3 region has 12 residues. V shed 4 bases and J shed 3 bases, with 8 bases lying between them. Germline V gene sequence: CDR1 SGHTS, CDR2 YDEGEE. The CDR3 DNA sequence: TGTGCCAGCAGCGTCAGGGGCTACGAGCAGTACGTC. This gives the protein CASSVRGYEQYV.

The chain couples TRBV27 to TRBJ2-3; 9 bases are a match to TRBD2. Trimming removed 4 bases from V and 3 bases from J; junction bases left unmatched: 8. The germline V gene encodes CDR1 MNHEY and CDR2 SMNVEV (reference sequence). This CDR3 spans 16 amino acids. The CDR3 nucleotides read TGTGCCAGCAGTTCTCGCGGGAGGGCTGTGACAGATACGCAGTATTTT. Amino acid sequence: CASSSRGRAVTDTQYF.

The rearrangement links TRBV6-5 to TRBJ1-6; 7 positions match TRBD1. The V and J ends lost 2 bases and 10 bases, in that order; junction bases with no gene match: 8. Germline-derived CDR1 and CDR2 are MNHEY and SVGAGI. The CDR3 runs 15 residues. CDR3 in DNA: TGTGCCAGCAGTTACGGTGACAGGGTCGGGTCACCCCTCCACTTT. Its protein is CASSYGDRVGSPLHF.

J is TRBJ2-1 and V is TRBV6-5; 9 positions match TRBD2. The ends lost 2 bases at V and 3 bases at J; junction bases unmatched: 5. Germline CDR1 MNHEY, CDR2 SVGAGI. This CDR3 is built from 16 residues. The CDR3 DNA sequence: TGTGCCAGCAGTTACCCTAGCGGGACCGTCTACAATGAGCAGTTCTTC. This translates into CASSYPSGTVYNEQFF.

The chain uses TRBV5-1 and TRBJ2-1, with D possibly being TRBD1 (5 bases). Germline V gene data show CDR1 as SGHRS and CDR2 as YFSETQ. The CDR3 length is 12 residues. V was cut by 0 bases and J by 9 bases, with 7 bases left in between. Written as DNA, the CDR3 is TGCGCCAGCAGCTTGGTTAGGGGTGAGCAGTTCTTC. Encoded protein: CASSLVRGEQFF. Combining the CDR3 with reference TRBV5-1 and TRBJ2-1 gives the whole variable domain KAGVTQTPRYLIKTRGQQVTLSCSPISGHRSVSWYQQTPGQGLQFLFEYFSETQRNKGNFPGRFSGRQFSNSRSEMNVSTLELGDSALYLCASSLVRGEQFFGPGTRLTVL.

This chain joins TRBV7-9 and TRBJ2-1; 12 positions agree with TRBD2. Germline V lookup: CDR1 SEHNR, CDR2 FQNEAQ (reference sequence). V shed 5 bases and J 6 bases; nucleotides not matched to a gene: 5. The length of the CDR3 is 15 residues. The CDR3 region has the DNA TGTGCCAGCAGCCCGAAGACTAGCGGGAGCAATGAGCAGTTCTTC. It encodes CASSPKTSGSNEQFF.

This chain connects TRBV6-5 to TRBJ1-1; 7 bases are shared with TRBD1. The CDR3 has 15 amino acids. CDR1 and CDR2 from the germline V gene are MNHEY and SVGAGI. V was pared by 8 bases and J by 1 base, with 10 bases of the junction left unmatched. DNA of the CDR3: TGTGCCAGCGGCCGACGGGACAGACCGAACACTGAAGCTTTCTTT. Its protein is CASGRRDRPNTEAFF.

The chain uses TRBV7-9 and TRBJ1-3, with a possible D match to TRBD1 (5 bases). The CDR3 has 16 amino acids. Trimming removed 1 base from V and 0 bases from J, with 10 bases in between. Germline assignment: CDR1 SEHNR and CDR2 FQNEAQ (reference sequence). CDR3 sequence reads: CASSLVDTLSGNTIYF. The CDR3 DNA reads TGTGCCAGCAGCTTAGTGGACACCCTCTCTGGAAACACCATATATTTT.

The chain links TRBV5-4 to TRBJ2-5; maybe TRBD2 (6 bases). Germline V gene lookup returns CDR1 SGHNT and CDR2 YYREEE (reference sequence). CDR3 length equals 17 residues. V lost 2 bases and J lost 1, with 18 bases in between. CDR3 residues: CASSLRRGGHSQETQYF. The CDR3 coding sequence is TGTGCCAGCAGCTTACGTCGGGGAGGCCACTCCCAAGAGACCCAGTACTTC.

The rearrangement uses TRBV19 and TRBJ1-6; D is perhaps TRBD1 (5 bases). The germline V and J ends were trimmed by 7 bases and 9 bases, with 19 bases remaining between them. Germline V gene lookup returns CDR1 LNHDA and CDR2 SQIVND (reference sequence). The CDR3 sequence is 15 residues long. For the CDR3, the DNA is TGTGCCAGTACCCTAGGGGTAGGTCATCTTTCACCCCTCCACTTT. Translated: CASTLGVGHLSPLHF.

This clone was detected once. The rearrangement joins TRBV19 to TRBJ1-5; D possibly corresponds to TRBD1 (5 bases). Germline CDR1 and CDR2: LNHDA and SQIVND (reference sequence). With 3 bases removed from V and 6 bases from J, the gap between germline ends came to 15 bases. CDR3 length equals 15 residues. The CDR3 loop reads CASSISRRGGQPQHF. CDR3 nucleotides: TGTGCCAGTAGTATCTCCCGTAGGGGCGGTCAGCCCCAGCATTTT.

The chain employs TRBV29-1 and TRBJ1-1; tentatively, D is TRBD1 (6 bases). Germline V gene sequence: CDR1 SQVTM, CDR2 ANQGSEA. This CDR3 has 13 residues. Trimming pared 0 bases from V and 5 bases from J, leaving 10 bases between. The CDR3 DNA sequence: TGCAGCGTTGAAGAGGGGGCTAGAACTGAAGCTTTCTTT. This translates into CSVEEGARTEAFF.

This sequence joins TRBV5-1 and TRBJ1-1; TRBD1 matches 11 bases. There are 14 residues in the CDR3. Germline CDR1 is SGHRS and CDR2 is YFSETQ. V trimming: 4 bases; J trimming: 4 bases; junction bases outside the gene matches: 3. The CDR3, as DNA: TGCGCCAGCAGCGTCGGGACAGGGGGCACTGAAGCTTTCTTT. Protein sequence: CASSVGTGGTEAFF.

The chain joins TRBV19 to TRBJ1-2; perhaps TRBD1 as D (5 bases). From germline, CDR1 is LNHDA and CDR2 SQIVND (reference sequence). The CDR3 length is 12 residues. Trimming cost V 5 bases and J 7 bases, with 11 bases left between them. DNA for the CDR3: TGTGCCAGTAGTGAACAGGTTGGTGGCTACACCTTC. Its protein product is CASSEQVGGYTF.

V and J are TRBV29-1 and TRBJ2-7, with 9 positions matching TRBD1. The CDR3 is 17 amino acids. Germline values: CDR1 SQVTM, CDR2 ANQGSEA. The ends lost 3 bases at V and 5 bases at J; junction bases unmatched: 17. CDR3 residues: CSVDVGAGTGPPDEQYV. The CDR3, as DNA: TGCAGCGTTGATGTTGGGGCCGGGACAGGGCCCCCAGACGAGCAGTACGTC.

The V gene is TRBV7-6, the J gene TRBJ2-1; D is possibly TRBD1 (8 bases). The CDR3 extends over 15 amino acids. Trimming pared 5 bases from V and 7 bases from J, leaving 18 bases between. The germline CDR1 and CDR2 sequences are SGHVS and FNYEAQ. CDR3 residues: CASSPTGEGLNEQFF. For the CDR3, the DNA is TGTGCCAGCAGCCCGACAGGGGAGGGACTGAATGAGCAGTTCTTC.